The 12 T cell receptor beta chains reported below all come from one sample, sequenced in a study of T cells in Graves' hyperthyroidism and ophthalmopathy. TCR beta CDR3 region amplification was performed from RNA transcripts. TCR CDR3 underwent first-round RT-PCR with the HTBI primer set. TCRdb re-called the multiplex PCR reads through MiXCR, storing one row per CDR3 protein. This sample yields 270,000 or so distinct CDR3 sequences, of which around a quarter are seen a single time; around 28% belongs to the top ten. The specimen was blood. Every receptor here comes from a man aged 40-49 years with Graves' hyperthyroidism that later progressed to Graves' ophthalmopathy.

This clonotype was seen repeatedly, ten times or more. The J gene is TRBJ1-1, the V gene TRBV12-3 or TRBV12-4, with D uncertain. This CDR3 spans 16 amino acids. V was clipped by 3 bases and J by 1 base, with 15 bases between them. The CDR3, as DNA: TGTGCCAGCAGTTTTTTTAGTGGAGGTTCGAACACTGAAGCTTTCTTT. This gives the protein CASSFFSGGSNTEAFF.

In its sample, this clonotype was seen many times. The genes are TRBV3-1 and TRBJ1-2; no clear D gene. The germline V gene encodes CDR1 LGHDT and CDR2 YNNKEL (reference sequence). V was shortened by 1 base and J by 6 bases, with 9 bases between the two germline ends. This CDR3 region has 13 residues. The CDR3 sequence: CASSQGGSDGYTF. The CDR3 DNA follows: TGTGCCAGCAGCCAAGGAGGTTCAGATGGCTACACCTTC. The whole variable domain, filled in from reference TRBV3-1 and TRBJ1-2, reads DTAVSQTPKYLVTQMGNDKSIKCEQNLGHDTMYWYKQDSKKFLKIMFSYNNKELIINETVPNRFSPKSPDKAHLNLHINSLELGDSAVYFCASSQGGSDGYTFGSGTRLTVV.

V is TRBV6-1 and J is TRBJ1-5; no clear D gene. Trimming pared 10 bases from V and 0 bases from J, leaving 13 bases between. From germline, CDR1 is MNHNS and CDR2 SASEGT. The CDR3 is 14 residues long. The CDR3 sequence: CATLGSYSNQPQHF. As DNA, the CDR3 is TGTGCCACCCTGGGAAGCTATAGCAATCAGCCCCAGCATTTT.

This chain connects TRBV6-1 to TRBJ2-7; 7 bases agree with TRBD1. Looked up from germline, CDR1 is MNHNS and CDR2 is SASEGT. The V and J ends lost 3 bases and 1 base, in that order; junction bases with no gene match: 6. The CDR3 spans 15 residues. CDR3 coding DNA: TGTGCCAGCAGTGATTTGACAGGGAAGTCCTACGAGCAGTACTTC. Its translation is CASSDLTGKSYEQYF.

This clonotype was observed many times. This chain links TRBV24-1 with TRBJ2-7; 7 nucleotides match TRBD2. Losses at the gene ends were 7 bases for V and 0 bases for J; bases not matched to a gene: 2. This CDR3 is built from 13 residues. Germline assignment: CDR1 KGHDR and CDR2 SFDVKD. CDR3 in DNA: TGTGCCACCAGCGCTAGCGGCTCCTACGAGCAGTACTTC. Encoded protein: CATSASGSYEQYF.

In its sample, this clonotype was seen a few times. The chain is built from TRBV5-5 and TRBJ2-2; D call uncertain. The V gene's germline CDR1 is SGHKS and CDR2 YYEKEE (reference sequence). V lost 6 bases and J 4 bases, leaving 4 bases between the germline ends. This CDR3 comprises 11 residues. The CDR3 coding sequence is TGTGCCAGCACCTTCACCGGGGAGCTGTTTTTT. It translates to CASTFTGELFF.

CDR3: CASSSTGGNGYTF. The CDR3 DNA follows: TGTGCCAGCAGTTCGACAGGGGGAAATGGCTACACCTTC. This chain uses TRBV6-5 with TRBJ1-2, with TRBD1 identical over 9 bases. The CDR3 is 13 amino acids. With 4 bases clipped from V and 6 bases from J, the junction kept 3 bases outside the gene matches. The germline V gene has CDR1 MNHEY and CDR2 SVGAGI.

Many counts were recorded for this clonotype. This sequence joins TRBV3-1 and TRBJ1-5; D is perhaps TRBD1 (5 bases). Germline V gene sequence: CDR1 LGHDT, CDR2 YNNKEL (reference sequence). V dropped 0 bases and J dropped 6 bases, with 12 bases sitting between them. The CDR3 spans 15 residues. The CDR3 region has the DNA TGTGCCAGCAGCCAAGATTCAGGGAACTGTCAGCCCCAGCATTTT. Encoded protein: CASSQDSGNCQPQHF.

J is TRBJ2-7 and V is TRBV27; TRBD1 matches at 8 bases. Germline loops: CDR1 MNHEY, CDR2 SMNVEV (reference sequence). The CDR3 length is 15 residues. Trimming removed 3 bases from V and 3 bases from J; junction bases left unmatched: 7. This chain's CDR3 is CASSLMQGANYEQYF. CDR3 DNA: TGTGCCAGCAGTTTGATGCAGGGGGCTAACTACGAGCAGTACTTC.

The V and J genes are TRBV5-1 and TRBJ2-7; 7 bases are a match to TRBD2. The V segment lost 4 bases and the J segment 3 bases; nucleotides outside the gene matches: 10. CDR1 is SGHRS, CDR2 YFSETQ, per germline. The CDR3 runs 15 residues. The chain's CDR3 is CASSELAGANYEQYF. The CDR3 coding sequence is TGCGCCAGCAGCGAGTTGGCGGGAGCAAACTACGAGCAGTACTTC.

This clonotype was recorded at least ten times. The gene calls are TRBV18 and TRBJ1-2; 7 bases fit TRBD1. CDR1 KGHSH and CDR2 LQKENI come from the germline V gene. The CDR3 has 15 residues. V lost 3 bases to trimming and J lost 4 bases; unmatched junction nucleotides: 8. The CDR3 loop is CASSPSGQPLYGYTF. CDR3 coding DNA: TGTGCCAGCTCACCCTCGGGACAGCCCCTCTATGGCTACACCTTC.

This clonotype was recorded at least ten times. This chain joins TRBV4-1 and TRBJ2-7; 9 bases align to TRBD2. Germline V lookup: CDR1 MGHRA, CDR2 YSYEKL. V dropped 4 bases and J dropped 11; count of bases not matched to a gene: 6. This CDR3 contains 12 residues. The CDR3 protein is CASSLLGGREYF. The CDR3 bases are TGCGCCAGCAGCCTCCTCGGCGGGAGGGAGTACTTC.